Following are 13 T cell receptor beta chains from one sample sequenced in a study of blood T cells in healthy people across ages (dated by TCRdb to the mid-2010s). Library preparation used 5' RACE. Sequencing was carried out with an Illumina HiSeq 2500. The second PCR ran for about 6 to 11 cycles and used a J-beta primer mix along with a sample-barcoded 5' primer. The public reads were quality trimmed at Q25 with fastp and then assembled into clones with MiXCR by TCRdb, keeping productive beta chains. Every entry covers one CDR3 protein and lists the most common genes and DNA from its rows. The table for this sample lists 650,000 to 1,000,000 distinct CDR3 sequences; around 36% of them were counted only once. The ten largest account for 13% of the sample. The specimen sequenced was blood. The receptors shown here come from a man aged 18 to 29 in good health.

The chain uses TRBV5-1 and TRBJ2-1; 9 nucleotides line up with TRBD1. The CDR3 loop spans 14 amino acids. The germline CDR1 and CDR2 sequences are SGHRS and YFSETQ. V trimming: 0 bases; J trimming: 10 bases; junction bases outside the gene matches: 5. The CDR3 coding sequence is TGCGCCAGCAGCTTGGGGACAGGGGCCTACGAGCAGTTCTTC. It encodes CASSLGTGAYEQFF.

The chain combines TRBV15 with TRBJ2-7; 8 bases line up with TRBD1. Germline CDR1 and CDR2: LNHNV and YYDKDF (reference sequence). The junction had 11 bases not matched to a gene; V was cut back by 0 bases and J by 7 bases. This CDR3 comprises 16 residues. The CDR3 loop is CATSRDTGQGYNEQYF. The CDR3 nucleotides read TGTGCCACCAGCAGAGATACAGGACAGGGTTACAATGAGCAGTACTTC.

This clonotype was seen only a few times. The rearrangement joins TRBV29-1 to TRBJ2-7; 8 nucleotides agree with TRBD1. The ends lost 2 bases at V and 7 bases at J; junction bases unmatched: 31. The CDR3 loop spans 21 amino acids. The germline CDR1 and CDR2 sequences are SQVTM and ANQGSEA. CDR3 nucleotides: TGCAGCGTTGAATCCCGAAAAAAGACAGGGGCCGCAACTAGCTCCTACAATGAGCAGTACTTC. Residues: CSVESRKKTGAATSSYNEQYF.

This clonotype was detected many times. The chain recombines TRBV4-3 with TRBJ2-1; no definite D call. The V gene lost 1 base and the J gene lost 7 bases, with 8 bases spanning the gap. The CDR3 extends over 13 amino acids. The germline gives CDR1 LGHNA, CDR2 YSLEER. The CDR3 loop reads CASSQVSRNEQFF. DNA of the CDR3: TGCGCCAGCAGCCAAGTGTCTAGAAATGAGCAGTTCTTC.

This clonotype was detected only once. The V call is TRBV20-1, the J call TRBJ2-7, with 7 bases aligning to TRBD1. V was pared by 3 bases and J by 3 bases, with 5 bases of the junction left unmatched. Per germline, CDR1 DFQATT and CDR2 SNEGSKA (reference sequence). The CDR3 runs 13 residues. CDR3 nucleotides: TGCAGTGCTAGCCCGAGGGGGCTCTACGAGCAGTACTTC. This encodes CSASPRGLYEQYF.

This clonotype was detected ten times or more. This chain joins TRBV4-1 and TRBJ2-1, with D possibly TRBD2 on 5 matching bases. V gave up 1 base and J gave up 8 bases, with 12 bases separating them. The germline V gene encodes CDR1 MGHRA and CDR2 YSYEKL. CDR3 length: 14 residues. CDR3: CASSQVIPRDEQFF. The CDR3 DNA reads TGCGCCAGCAGCCAAGTGATCCCGAGGGATGAGCAGTTCTTC.

J is TRBJ2-3 and V is TRBV25-1; a weak D match, TRBD1 (6 bases). The V end was cut by 3 bases, the J end by 7 bases, with 14 bases between. Per the germline V gene, CDR1 is MGHDK and CDR2 is SYGVNS. The CDR3 runs to 14 residues. CDR3 in amino acids: CASSETQGTNTQYF. As DNA, the CDR3 is TGTGCCAGCAGTGAGACCCAGGGGACGAATACGCAGTATTTT.

V is TRBV7-2 and J is TRBJ2-1; 7 bases map to TRBD1. The DNA end is more similar to TRBJ2-7, so the J call may be wrong. Germline V gene data show CDR1 as SGHTA and CDR2 as FQGNSA. The CDR3 has 16 amino acids. CDR3 DNA sequence: TGTGCCAGCAGCTCACCGCCGGGACAGTCCTACAATGAGCAGTACTTC. Protein product: CASSSPPGQSYNEQYF.

J is TRBJ2-2 and V is TRBV24-1; D might be TRBD1 (6 bases). The germline gives CDR1 KGHDR, CDR2 SFDVKD. Trimming removed 7 bases from V and 1 base from J, with 18 bases in between. This CDR3 is 17 amino acids long. Written as DNA, the CDR3 is TGTGCCACCAGGGATAGTGCCTGGGGACAGAACACCGGGGAGCTGTTTTTT. Residues: CATRDSAWGQNTGELFF.

The chain employs TRBV12-3 or TRBV12-4 and TRBJ1-3, with D possibly TRBD1 on 5 matching bases. The germline V and J ends were trimmed by 3 bases and 2 bases, with 8 bases remaining between them. The CDR3 loop spans 14 amino acids. CDR3 sequence: CASSFAGAGNTIYF. CDR3 nucleotides: TGTGCCAGCAGTTTTGCGGGGGCTGGAAACACCATATATTTT.

This clonotype has ten or more counts. The chain combines TRBV6-2 or TRBV6-3 with TRBJ2-2, with TRBD2 as a possible D gene (6 bases). Trimming cost V 3 bases and J 7 bases, with 9 bases left between them. In germline, CDR1 is MNHEY, CDR2 SVGEGT. The CDR3 runs 13 residues. CDR3: CASSYRGYGELFF. DNA of the CDR3: TGTGCCAGCAGTTATCGGGGGTACGGGGAGCTGTTTTTT.

Points on this clonotype: This sequence may be a read error, since a much larger clone differs from it by one base. The gene calls are TRBV20-1 and TRBJ2-3, with TRBD2 as a possible D gene (5 bases). V lost 6 bases and J 1 base, leaving 17 bases between the germline ends. Germline V gene data show CDR1 as DFQATT and CDR2 as SNEGSKA (reference sequence). The CDR3 loop spans 15 amino acids. CDR3 bases: TGCAGTGCCCATTCAACTAGGCCGTGCACAGATACGCAGTATTTT. Its protein is CSAHSTRPCTDTQYF.

A word on this clonotype: A much more abundant neighbour one base away suggests this may be a read error. The chain carries TRBV29-1 and TRBJ2-7, with 7 bases aligning to TRBD1. From germline, CDR1 is SQVTM and CDR2 ANQGSEA. The CDR3 is 14 residues long. Trimming at V came to 4 bases and at J to 2 bases, leaving 8 bases not matched to a gene. The CDR3 DNA sequence: TGCAGCGTTGTTGAGACAGGGAGCCCCTACGAGCAGTACTTC. This codes for CSVVETGSPYEQYF.